The 12 T cell receptor beta chains listed next were all sequenced from one sample in a study of neurological immune-mediated disorders. TCRdb re-derived calls from the 5' RACE reads in MiXCR, one entry per CDR3 protein. The sample has roughly 50,000 distinct CDR3 sequences; approximately 12% are singletons. Material for sequencing was PBMCs. The source of these receptors is a woman between 55 and 75 years old with HTLV-1-associated myelopathy (HAM/TSP).

This clonotype was observed at least ten times. This chain's CDR3 is CASSPGGQGRYEQYF. The CDR3 DNA is TGTGCCAGCAGCCCAGGGGGACAGGGGCGGTACGAGCAGTACTTC. V and J are TRBV7-2 and TRBJ2-7, with 10 positions matching TRBD1. CDR3 size: 15 residues. Trimming removed 5 bases from V and 4 bases from J; junction bases left unmatched: 8. Germline loops: CDR1 SGHTA, CDR2 FQGNSA.

This clonotype was recorded many times. This chain links TRBV21-1 with TRBJ2-1; whether TRBD2, the table's D call, matches the DNA was not checked. TRBV21-1 is noted as a pseudogene. The CDR3 is 17 amino acids. Here the CDR3 reads CASSKVPSGRYVHEQFF. CDR3 DNA sequence: TGTGCCAGCAGCAAAGTTCCTAGCGGGAGATATGTGCATGAGCAGTTCTTC.

Ten or more counts support this clonotype. The V call is TRBV7-9, the J call TRBJ2-3, with TRBD2 matching over 9 bases. The CDR3 length is 13 residues. Germline V gives CDR1 SEHNR, CDR2 FQNEAQ (reference sequence). Losses at the gene ends were 8 bases for V and 6 bases for J; bases not matched to a gene: 6. The DNA of the CDR3 is TGTGCCAGCTCTGTAGCGGGAGAGGATACGCAGTATTTT. This encodes CASSVAGEDTQYF.

There are many counts of this clonotype. The V call is TRBV5-1, the J call TRBJ2-7, with 8 bases matching TRBD2. This CDR3 spans 15 amino acids. The germline CDR1 and CDR2 sequences are SGHRS and YFSETQ. The V gene end was trimmed by 4 bases and the J gene end by 5 bases; junction bases not matched to a gene: 11. CDR3: CASSLTGTSKHEQYF. In DNA, the CDR3 is TGCGCCAGCAGCCTGACCGGGACTAGTAAACACGAGCAGTACTTC. Full variable domain (missing parts from reference TRBV5-1 and TRBJ2-7): KAGVTQTPRYLIKTRGQQVTLSCSPISGHRSVSWYQQTPGQGLQFLFEYFSETQRNKGNFPGRFSGRQFSNSRSEMNVSTLELGDSALYLCASSLTGTSKHEQYFGPGTRLTVT.

In this sample, this clonotype turned up many times. In nucleotides, the CDR3 is TGCAGCGTGGGGAGGGGGGAGAACACTGAAGCTTTCTTT. It translates to CSVGRGENTEAFF. The gene calls are TRBV29-1 and TRBJ1-1; a possible D gene is TRBD1 (6 bases). The CDR3 has 13 residues. The germline CDR1 and CDR2 sequences are SQVTM and ANQGSEA. With 6 bases removed from V and 1 base from J, the gap between germline ends came to 12 bases.

This clonotype appeared many times. The chain links TRBV27 to TRBJ1-4; no reliable D call. CDR1 is MNHEY, CDR2 SMNVEV, per germline (reference sequence). CDR3 size: 14 residues. Trimming cost V 0 bases and J 8 bases, with 10 bases left between them. As DNA, the CDR3 is TGTGCCAGCAGTTTATCATGGGATAAAGAAAAACTGTTTTTT. Protein sequence: CASSLSWDKEKLFF.

This clonotype was detected many times. This sequence joins TRBV29-1 and TRBJ2-2, with 7 bases matching TRBD1. V shed 5 bases and J 4 bases; nucleotides not matched to a gene: 7. This CDR3 has 14 amino acids. Germline V gene lookup returns CDR1 SQVTM and CDR2 ANQGSEA. CDR3 loop: CSVLDRFFTGELFF. The CDR3, as DNA: TGCAGCGTTCTGGACAGGTTCTTCACCGGGGAGCTGTTTTTT.

This clonotype was seen repeatedly, ten times or more. The V call is TRBV24-1, the J call TRBJ2-3; TRBD1 aligns across 8 bases. The CDR3 is 16 amino acids. Trimming at V came to 2 bases and at J to 2 bases, leaving 5 bases not matched to a gene. The germline CDR1 and CDR2 sequences are KGHDR and SFDVKD. The CDR3 DNA is TGTGCCACCAGTGATTCAATGGACAGGGCCACAGATACGCAGTATTTT. Its protein product is CATSDSMDRATDTQYF.

Notes on this clonotype: A clone one base away is much larger, so this may be a read error. This sequence joins TRBV5-1 and TRBJ2-1; TRBD2 matches 7 bases. CDR1 is SGHRS, CDR2 YFSETQ, per germline. This CDR3 is built from 20 residues. CDR3: CASRLDSGTFTTPGGNEQFF. CDR3 nucleotides: TGCGCCAGCAGATTGGATTCGGGGACTTTTACAACCCCGGGGGGCAATGAGCAGTTCTTC.

This clonotype showed up many times. The rearrangement uses TRBV5-1 and TRBJ2-7; D possibly corresponds to TRBD2 (7 bases). V lost 1 base and J 6 bases, leaving 14 bases between the germline ends. Germline loops: CDR1 SGHRS, CDR2 YFSETQ. The CDR3 loop spans 14 amino acids. CDR3 protein: CASSLKGGASEQYF. CDR3 coding DNA: TGCGCCAGCAGCTTGAAGGGGGGGGCAAGCGAGCAGTACTTC.

This clonotype was counted at least ten times. The rearrangement uses TRBV15 and TRBJ2-7; 10 bases map to TRBD1. V shed 1 base and J 4 bases; nucleotides not matched to a gene: 1. The CDR3 totals 14 residues. Germline V gene sequence: CDR1 LNHNV, CDR2 YYDKDF (reference sequence). The CDR3 sequence: CATSRGTGGYEQYF. CDR3 sequence (DNA): TGTGCCACCAGCAGAGGGACAGGGGGGTACGAGCAGTACTTC.

This clonotype has at least ten counts. The DNA for the CDR3 is TGTGCCAGCACCCATAGCAGGACAGATACGCAGTATTTT. It translates to CASTHSRTDTQYF. V is TRBV7-9 and J is TRBJ2-3; D unresolved. This CDR3 has 13 residues. Germline V gene sequence: CDR1 SEHNR, CDR2 FQNEAQ (reference sequence). The V end lost 7 bases, the J end lost 3 bases, and 11 bases lay between the germline ends.